This is a list of T cell receptor beta chains from one sample in a study of cytomegalovirus exposure and HLA in healthy donors. The repertoire was sequenced with immunoSEQ multiplex PCR; TCRdb's copy has only in-frame clones and lacks some. The table shows about 200,000 clones, with roughly 80% occurring only once. The specimen sequenced was PBMCs. The receptors shown here come from a woman aged 40 to 50 in good health and CMV-seronegative. Both conserved end residues are part of each CDR3. Fields, in order: CDR3 DNA, CDR3 protein, J gene, D gene, clone size, V gene. D genes are given only for firm matches. Rows may omit the clone size; those that give it use once, few, many or a size class.

CDR3 DNA: TGTGCCAGCAGCCAAGAAGGGGCGGCTAGCGGTTTGGTCTACGAGCAGTACTTC; CDR3 protein: CASSQEGAASGLVYEQYF; J gene: TRBJ2-7; D gene: TRBD2; clone size: .; V gene: TRBV4-2
CDR3 DNA: TGTGCCAGCAGTGAATCCACAGGGGGAGGTTACAATGAGCAGTTCTTC; CDR3 protein: CASSESTGGGYNEQFF; J gene: TRBJ2-1; D gene: TRBD1; clone size: .; V gene: TRBV2
CDR3 DNA: TGCGCCAGCAGTGAGTTTAGGGGATGGAACAATGAGCAGTTCTTC; CDR3 protein: CASSEFRGWNNEQFF; J gene: TRBJ2-1; D gene: .; clone size: .; V gene: TRBV10-1
CDR3 DNA: TGTGCCAGCAGCCGCGGGAACTTTGACACAGATACGCAGTATTTT; CDR3 protein: CASSRGNFDTDTQYF; J gene: TRBJ2-3; D gene: .; clone size: .; V gene: TRBV7-2
CDR3 DNA: TGTGCTAGTGGTTCAAATACAGATACGCAGTATTTT; CDR3 protein: CASGSNTDTQYF; J gene: TRBJ2-3; D gene: .; clone size: .; V gene: TRBV12-5
CDR3 DNA: TGTGCCACCCAAAAGGCGGGAGGGAGTACAGATACGCAGTATTTT; CDR3 protein: CATQKAGGSTDTQYF; J gene: TRBJ2-3; D gene: TRBD2; clone size: once; V gene: TRBV5-4
CDR3 DNA: TGTGCCAGCAGCCCGGGATTGGGGACAGATACGCAGTATTTT; CDR3 protein: CASSPGLGTDTQYF; J gene: TRBJ2-3; D gene: .; clone size: .; V gene: TRBV5-4
CDR3 DNA: TGTGCCAGTAGTAGCAGGGGCCATCAGCCCCAGCATTTT; CDR3 protein: CASSSRGHQPQHF; J gene: TRBJ1-5; D gene: .; clone size: .; V gene: TRBV19
CDR3 DNA: TGTGCCAGCAGCCCGGGACAGGGAACGAACTATGGCTACACCTTC; CDR3 protein: CASSPGQGTNYGYTF; J gene: TRBJ1-2; D gene: TRBD1; clone size: .; V gene: TRBV7-3
CDR3 DNA: TGTGCCAGCTCAGGGACAGTCGATCAGCCCCAGCATTTT; CDR3 protein: CASSGTVDQPQHF; J gene: TRBJ1-5; D gene: TRBD1; clone size: .; V gene: TRBV18
CDR3 DNA: TGTGCCAGCAGTACCCCCCTCGGACTAGCGGGACCACAAGAGACCCAGTACTTC; CDR3 protein: CASSTPLGLAGPQETQYF; J gene: TRBJ2-5; D gene: TRBD2; clone size: .; V gene: TRBV28
CDR3 DNA: TGTGCCATCAGTGACCCAGGCAAGCGGAGCACAGATACGCAGTATTTT; CDR3 protein: CAISDPGKRSTDTQYF; J gene: TRBJ2-3; D gene: .; clone size: .; V gene: TRBV10-3
CDR3 DNA: TGTGCCTTGAGACTAGCGGGTTTTTACAATGAGCAGTTCTTC; CDR3 protein: CALRLAGFYNEQFF; J gene: TRBJ2-1; D gene: TRBD2; clone size: .; V gene: TRBV30
CDR3 DNA: TGTGCCACCAGCAGAGTAAAGGACAGGGCTAGTACCATATATTTT; CDR3 protein: CATSRVKDRASTIYF; J gene: TRBJ1-3; D gene: TRBD1; clone size: once; V gene: TRBV15
CDR3 DNA: TGTGCCAGCTCACGGGGACAGGGAGAGACCCAGTACTTC; CDR3 protein: CASSRGQGETQYF; J gene: TRBJ2-5; D gene: TRBD1; clone size: .; V gene: TRBV18
CDR3 DNA: TGTGCCAGCAGTGAAACGGGTTACGAGCAGTACTTC; CDR3 protein: CASSETGYEQYF; J gene: TRBJ2-7; D gene: .; clone size: .; V gene: TRBV6-1
CDR3 DNA: TGTGCCAGCAGCGAACGACTAGCTAACTATGGCTACACCTTC; CDR3 protein: CASSERLANYGYTF; J gene: TRBJ1-2; D gene: .; clone size: .; V gene: TRBV9
CDR3 DNA: TGTGCCAGCAGTTACGGCGGCAGGGGCTACGAGCAGTACTTC; CDR3 protein: CASSYGGRGYEQYF; J gene: TRBJ2-7; D gene: .; clone size: few; V gene: TRBV6-6
CDR3 DNA: TGTGCCAGCAGTCCTTCCCCTTTCTCTGGAAACACCATATATTTT; CDR3 protein: CASSPSPFSGNTIYF; J gene: TRBJ1-3; D gene: .; clone size: .; V gene: TRBV6-6
CDR3 DNA: TGTGCCAGCAGTGGTCGACAGCTTGATCAGCCCCAGCATTTT; CDR3 protein: CASSGRQLDQPQHF; J gene: TRBJ1-5; D gene: .; clone size: .; V gene: TRBV2
CDR3 DNA: TGCGCCAGCGCGAGGAGGGAAGCGGGAGGAGTAATTGGGGCCAACGTCCTGACTTTC; CDR3 protein: CASARREAGGVIGANVLTF; J gene: TRBJ2-6; D gene: TRBD2; clone size: .; V gene: TRBV10-1
CDR3 DNA: TGTGCCAGCAGTTTAGGGGGGGTGGCTAACTATGGCTACACCTTC; CDR3 protein: CASSLGGVANYGYTF; J gene: TRBJ1-2; D gene: .; clone size: .; V gene: TRBV27
CDR3 DNA: TGTGCCAGCAGCTTGGCAGGGGCCCTAGCCAAAAACATTCAGTACTTC; CDR3 protein: CASSLAGALAKNIQYF; J gene: TRBJ2-4; D gene: .; clone size: .; V gene: TRBV5-4
CDR3 DNA: TGTGCCAGTAGTATTCTCCTGACAGTAAACTATGGCTACACCTTC; CDR3 protein: CASSILLTVNYGYTF; J gene: TRBJ1-2; D gene: .; clone size: .; V gene: TRBV19
CDR3 DNA: TGTGCCAGCAGTTACGGGTGGCAGGGGATGAACACTGAAGCTTTCTTT; CDR3 protein: CASSYGWQGMNTEAFF; J gene: TRBJ1-1; D gene: .; clone size: .; V gene: TRBV6-5
CDR3 DNA: TGTGCCAGCAGTGCGGGACAGGGTACGTACGAGCAGTACTTC; CDR3 protein: CASSAGQGTYEQYF; J gene: TRBJ2-7; D gene: TRBD1; clone size: .; V gene: TRBV6-1